A single T cell receptor beta chain is shown here with its context. Antigen unknown. This sample is part of a study of vaccination and CD4 T cells after COVID-19. Looking at the study overall: Convalescent patients were SARS-CoV-2 positive by nasal swab PCR; several mild, one severe.

Once obtained from cultured CD4+ T cells, the DNA was sequenced using the Oncomine TCR Beta short-read assay. CD4+ T cells were cultured, and genomic DNA was extracted from them. TCRdb used MiXCR to reprocess the PCR reads, holding one entry per CDR3 protein. The sample consists of roughly 22,000 distinct CDR3 sequences, less than 35% of them appearing once. Overall study results and limits: Relatively small numbers of convalescent patients were studied, with no early post-infection timepoints included.

Treatment of the sample: 10-day PBMC culture with coronavirus spike peptide pools or control peptides (ViraFEST assay). Peptide pool stimulation in ViraFEST expanded antigen-specific T cells, whose TCRs were then sequenced. CDR3 length: 16 amino acids. The germline V gene encodes CDR1 ENHRY and CDR2 SYGVKD. V trimming: 6 bases; J trimming: 3 bases; junction bases outside the gene matches: 9. The V gene is TRBV10-3, the J gene TRBJ2-2; the match to TRBD2 covers 8 bases. This TCR was sampled from a human donor with COVID-19. The sequencing sample was made of cultured CD4+ T cells from blood. The CDR3 region has the DNA TGTGCCATCAGAAATACGGGGGGGCGTGACACCGGGGAGCTGTTTTTT. Protein: CAIRNTGGRDTGELFF.